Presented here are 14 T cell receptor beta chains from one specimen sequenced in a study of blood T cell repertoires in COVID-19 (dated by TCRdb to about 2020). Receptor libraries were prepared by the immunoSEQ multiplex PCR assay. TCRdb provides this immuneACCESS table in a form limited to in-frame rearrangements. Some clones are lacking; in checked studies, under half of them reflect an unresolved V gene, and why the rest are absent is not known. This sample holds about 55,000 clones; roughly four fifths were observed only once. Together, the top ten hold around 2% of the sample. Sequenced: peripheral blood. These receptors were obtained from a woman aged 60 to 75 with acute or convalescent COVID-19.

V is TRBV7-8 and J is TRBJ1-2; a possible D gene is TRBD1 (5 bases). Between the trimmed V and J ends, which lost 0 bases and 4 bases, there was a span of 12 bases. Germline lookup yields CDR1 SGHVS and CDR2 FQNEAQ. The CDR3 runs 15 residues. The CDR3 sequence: CASSLAPGQGYGYTF. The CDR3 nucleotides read TGTGCCAGCAGCTTAGCCCCAGGGCAGGGCTATGGCTACACCTTC.

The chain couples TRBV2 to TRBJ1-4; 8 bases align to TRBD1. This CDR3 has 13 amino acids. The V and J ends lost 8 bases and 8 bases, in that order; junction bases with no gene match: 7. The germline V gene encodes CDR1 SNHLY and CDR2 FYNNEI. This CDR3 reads CASYPGDREKLFF. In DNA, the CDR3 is TGTGCCAGCTACCCGGGGGACAGGGAAAAACTGTTTTTT.

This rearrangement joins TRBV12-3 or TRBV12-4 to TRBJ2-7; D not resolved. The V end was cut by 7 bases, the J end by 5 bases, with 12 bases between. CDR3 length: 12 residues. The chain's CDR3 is CASTLTGHEQYF. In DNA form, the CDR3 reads TGTGCCAGCACTTTGACTGGCCACGAGCAGTACTTC.

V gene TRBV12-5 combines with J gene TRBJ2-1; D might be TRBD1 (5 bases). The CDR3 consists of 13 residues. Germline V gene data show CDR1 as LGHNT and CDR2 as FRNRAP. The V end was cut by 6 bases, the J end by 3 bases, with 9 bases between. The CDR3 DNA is TGTGCTAGTGGCCTCGACAGCTACAATGAGCAGTTCTTC. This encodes CASGLDSYNEQFF.

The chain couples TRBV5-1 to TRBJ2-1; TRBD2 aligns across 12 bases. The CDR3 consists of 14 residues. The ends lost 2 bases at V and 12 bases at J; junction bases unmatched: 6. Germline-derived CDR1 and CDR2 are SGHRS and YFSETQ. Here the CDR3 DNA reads TGCGCCAGCAGCTTAAGGACTAGCGGGGACTGGCAGTTCTTC. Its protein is CASSLRTSGDWQFF.

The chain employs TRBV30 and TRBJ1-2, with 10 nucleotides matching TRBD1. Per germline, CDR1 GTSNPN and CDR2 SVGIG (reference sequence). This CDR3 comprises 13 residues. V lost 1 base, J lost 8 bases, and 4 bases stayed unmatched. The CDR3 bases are TGTGCCTGGAGTGCTGGGACAGGGGTAGGCTACACCTTC. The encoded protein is CAWSAGTGVGYTF.

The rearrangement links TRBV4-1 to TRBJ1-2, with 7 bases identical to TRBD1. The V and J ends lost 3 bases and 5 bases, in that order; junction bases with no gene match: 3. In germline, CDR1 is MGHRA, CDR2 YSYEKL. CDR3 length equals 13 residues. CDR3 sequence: CASSQGRGYGYTF. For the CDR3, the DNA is TGCGCCAGCAGCCAGGGCAGGGGGTATGGCTACACCTTC.

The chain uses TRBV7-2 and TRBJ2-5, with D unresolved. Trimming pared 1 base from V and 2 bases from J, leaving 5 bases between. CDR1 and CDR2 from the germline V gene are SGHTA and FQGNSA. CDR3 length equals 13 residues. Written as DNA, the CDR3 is TGTGCCAGCAGCTTAGGGCGGCAAGAGACCCAGTACTTC. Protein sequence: CASSLGRQETQYF.

CDR3 coding DNA: TGCGCCAGCAGCTCCGGGATTTCCACAGATACGCAGTATTTT. This codes for CASSSGISTDTQYF. The chain has TRBV5-1 and TRBJ2-3, with D possibly TRBD2 on 5 matching bases. This CDR3 is 14 amino acids long. The V gene's germline CDR1 is SGHRS and CDR2 YFSETQ. V lost 3 bases and J 2 bases, leaving 10 bases between the germline ends.

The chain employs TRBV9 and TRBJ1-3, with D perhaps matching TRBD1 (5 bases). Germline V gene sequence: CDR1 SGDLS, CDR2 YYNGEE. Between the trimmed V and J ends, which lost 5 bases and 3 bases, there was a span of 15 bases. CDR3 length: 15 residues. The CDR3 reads CASSPGLLLGNTIYF. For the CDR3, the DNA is TGTGCCAGCAGTCCAGGGCTCCTCCTTGGAAACACCATATATTTT.

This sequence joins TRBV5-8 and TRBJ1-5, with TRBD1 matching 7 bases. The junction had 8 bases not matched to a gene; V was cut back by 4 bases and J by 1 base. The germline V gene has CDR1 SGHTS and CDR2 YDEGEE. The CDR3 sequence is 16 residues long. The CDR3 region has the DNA TGTGCCAGCAGCACCGGACAGGCCGTCAGCAATCAGCCCCAGCATTTT. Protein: CASSTGQAVSNQPQHF.

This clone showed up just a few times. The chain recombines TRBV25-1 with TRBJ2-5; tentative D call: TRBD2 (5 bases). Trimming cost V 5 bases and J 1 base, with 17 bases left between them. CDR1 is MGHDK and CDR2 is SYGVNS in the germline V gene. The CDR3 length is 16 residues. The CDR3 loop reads CASSTRGRILQETQYF. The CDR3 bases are TGTGCCAGCAGTACTCGGGGAAGGATACTCCAAGAGACCCAGTACTTC.

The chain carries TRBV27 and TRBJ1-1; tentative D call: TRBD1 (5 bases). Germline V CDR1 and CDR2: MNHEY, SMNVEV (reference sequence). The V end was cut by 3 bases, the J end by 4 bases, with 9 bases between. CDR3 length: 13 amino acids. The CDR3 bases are TGTGCCAGCAGTTTCAGGGAGGTCACTGAAGCTTTCTTT. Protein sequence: CASSFREVTEAFF.

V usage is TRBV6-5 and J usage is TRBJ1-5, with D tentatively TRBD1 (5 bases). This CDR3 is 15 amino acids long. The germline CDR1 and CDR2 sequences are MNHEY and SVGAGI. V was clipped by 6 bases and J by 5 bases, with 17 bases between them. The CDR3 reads CASRDRQSPYQPQHF. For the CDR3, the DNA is TGTGCCAGCAGAGACCGACAGAGCCCTTATCAGCCCCAGCATTTT.